One and the same sample provided the 3 T cell receptor beta chains below, sequenced in a study of blood T cell repertoires in COVID-19. This table comes from immunoSEQ multiplex PCR, and its TCRdb copy is limited to in-frame clones, with some not included. The sample holds about 95,000 clones; more than 70% are singletons and the top ten take about a sixth. Sequencing was performed on peripheral blood. These receptors all come from a human donor in a cohort sampled during active COVID-19.

This rearrangement joins TRBV19 to TRBJ2-3; tentatively, D is TRBD2 (6 bases). V lost 7 bases, J lost 0 bases, and 14 bases lay in between. This CDR3 has 15 amino acids. Germline V CDR1 and CDR2: LNHDA, SQIVND (reference sequence). The CDR3 DNA sequence: TGTGCCAGTACCCTAGGCGGGACTAGCACAGATACGCAGTATTTT. It encodes CASTLGGTSTDTQYF.

This clone has only one observation. The gene calls are TRBV2 and TRBJ1-1, with 7 bases aligning to TRBD1. The germline V gene encodes CDR1 SNHLY and CDR2 FYNNEI. V trimming: 7 bases; J trimming: 1 base; junction bases outside the gene matches: 6. This CDR3 spans 14 amino acids. CDR3 residues: CASTTTGRNTEAFF. The CDR3 region has the DNA TGTGCCAGCACCACGACAGGGAGGAACACTGAAGCTTTCTTT.

The chain employs TRBV11-3 and TRBJ2-5; 8 positions agree with TRBD2. The germline CDR1 and CDR2 sequences are SGHNT and YENEEA. V dropped 5 bases and J dropped 5; count of bases not matched to a gene: 4. The CDR3 length is 13 residues. CDR3: CASSRTGGETQYF. The CDR3 coding sequence is TGTGCCAGCAGCCGGACGGGAGGGGAGACCCAGTACTTC.